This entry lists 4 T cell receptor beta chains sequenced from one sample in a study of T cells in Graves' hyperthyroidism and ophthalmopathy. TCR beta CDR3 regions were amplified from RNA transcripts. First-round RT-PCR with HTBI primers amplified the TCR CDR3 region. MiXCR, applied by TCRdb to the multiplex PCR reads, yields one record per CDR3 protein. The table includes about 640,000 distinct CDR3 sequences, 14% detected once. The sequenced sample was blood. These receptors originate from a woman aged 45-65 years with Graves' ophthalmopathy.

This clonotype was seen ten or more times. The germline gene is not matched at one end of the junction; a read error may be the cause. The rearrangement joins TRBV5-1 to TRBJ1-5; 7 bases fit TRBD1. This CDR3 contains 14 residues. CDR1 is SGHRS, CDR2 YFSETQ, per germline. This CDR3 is CASSLVQGGQPQHF. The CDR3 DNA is TGTGCCAGCAGCTTGGTCCAGGGGGGGCAGCCCCAGCATTTT.

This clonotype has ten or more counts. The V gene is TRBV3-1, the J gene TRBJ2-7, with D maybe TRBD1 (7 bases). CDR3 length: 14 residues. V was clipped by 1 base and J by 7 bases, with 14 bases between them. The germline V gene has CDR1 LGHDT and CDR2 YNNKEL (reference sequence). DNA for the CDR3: TGTGCCAGCAGCCAAGGGAGGGGGCTCAGAGAGCAGTACTTC. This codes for CASSQGRGLREQYF.

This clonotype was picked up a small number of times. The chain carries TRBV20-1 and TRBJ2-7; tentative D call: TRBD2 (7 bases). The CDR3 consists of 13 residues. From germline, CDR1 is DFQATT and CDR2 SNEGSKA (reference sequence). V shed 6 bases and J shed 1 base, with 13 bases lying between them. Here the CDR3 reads CSAKGGVSYEQYF. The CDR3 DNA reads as TGCAGTGCCAAGGGGGGGGTATCCTACGAGCAGTACTTC.

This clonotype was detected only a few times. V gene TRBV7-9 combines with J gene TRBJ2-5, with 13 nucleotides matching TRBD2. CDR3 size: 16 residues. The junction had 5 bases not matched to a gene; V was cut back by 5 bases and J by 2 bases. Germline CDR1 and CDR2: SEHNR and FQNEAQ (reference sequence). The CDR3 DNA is TGTGCCAGCAGCCGCGGACTAGCGGGGGCGCAAGAGACCCAGTACTTC. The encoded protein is CASSRGLAGAQETQYF.